One sample yielded the 30 T cell receptor beta chains listed below, sequenced in a study of blood T cells in healthy people across ages. Sample-barcoded 5' priming and a J-beta primer mix drove a second PCR of roughly 6 to 12 cycles. TCRdb processed the 5' RACE reads anew with MiXCR; each CDR3 protein has one entry. The sample yields 1.5 million to 1.9 million distinct CDR3 sequences, under 55% seen once. Specimen: blood. The source is a woman under 30 in good health.

This clonotype has only a few counts. This chain uses TRBV3-1 with TRBJ1-1, with D hard to call. The germline gives CDR1 LGHDT, CDR2 YNNKEL (reference sequence). The CDR3 covers 13 residues. Trimming removed 4 bases at V and 3 bases at J, with 9 bases between. The CDR3 sequence is CASSPRSYTEAFF. The CDR3 bases are TGTGCCAGCAGCCCCCGCAGCTACACTGAAGCTTTCTTT.

This chain connects TRBV18 to TRBJ1-1, with 11 bases identical to TRBD1. CDR3 length: 17 residues. V gave up 1 base and J gave up 0 bases; unmatched junction bases: 4. CDR1 KGHSH and CDR2 LQKENI come from the germline V gene. The CDR3 coding sequence is TGTGCCAGCTCACCACGACTGGACAGGGGGCTGAACACTGAAGCTTTCTTT. This encodes CASSPRLDRGLNTEAFF.

This clonotype was seen only a few times. The rearrangement uses TRBV27 and TRBJ1-5; 9 nucleotides agree with TRBD1. Germline CDR1 and CDR2: MNHEY and SMNVEV (reference sequence). Trimming at V came to 3 bases and at J to 6 bases, leaving 3 bases not matched to a gene. This CDR3 is built from 14 residues. The CDR3, as DNA: TGTGCCAGCAGTTTGGGACAGGGTGCTCAGCCCCAGCATTTT. Translating it yields CASSLGQGAQPQHF.

The rearrangement joins TRBV19 to TRBJ1-2; D might be TRBD1 (6 bases). CDR3 size: 16 residues. Trimming removed 0 bases at V and 0 bases at J, with 11 bases between. Germline V gene data show CDR1 as LNHDA and CDR2 as SQIVND (reference sequence). CDR3 in amino acids: CASSIDDRIPNYGYTF. The CDR3 DNA reads as TGTGCCAGTAGTATAGATGACAGGATTCCTAACTATGGCTACACCTTC.

V and J are TRBV6-1 and TRBJ2-5; 7 nucleotides line up with TRBD2. Per the germline V gene, CDR1 is MNHNS and CDR2 is SASEGT. The CDR3 consists of 16 residues. Unmatched junction bases numbered 12, after V lost 6 bases and J lost 2 bases. CDR3 sequence: CASSEWGGGKQETQYF. For the CDR3, the DNA is TGTGCCAGCAGCGAATGGGGCGGGGGAAAACAAGAGACCCAGTACTTC.

This clonotype was counted a few times. The chain is built from TRBV7-2 and TRBJ2-3; TRBD2 is a possible D gene (7 bases). Germline CDR1 reads SGHTA; CDR2 reads FQGNSA. The CDR3 has 18 residues. Trimming left V 2 bases short and J 2 bases short, with 20 bases between. CDR3 sequence reads: CASSLIGAGATFTDTQYF. DNA for the CDR3: TGTGCCAGCAGCTTAATAGGGGCGGGGGCCACCTTCACAGATACGCAGTATTTT.

This clonotype was picked up many times. At one of its ends the junction is not consistent with the germline gene, which may arise from a read error. The chain joins TRBV12-3 or TRBV12-4 to TRBJ2-1, with 11 bases aligning to TRBD2. The CDR3 sequence is 15 residues long. CDR3 nucleotides: TGCGCCAGCAGCTCATTAGCGGGGGGGTACAATGAGCAGTTCTTC. Encoded protein: CASSSLAGGYNEQFF.

This clonotype was detected a few times. V is TRBV12-3 or TRBV12-4 and J is TRBJ1-1; no firm D call. The CDR3 covers 14 residues. V lost 7 bases and J lost 4, with 16 bases in between. The CDR3 here is CASTSRSWGTEAFF. The DNA for the CDR3 is TGTGCCAGCACCAGTAGGAGCTGGGGCACTGAAGCTTTCTTT.

The V and J genes are TRBV6-5 and TRBJ1-5, with D perhaps TRBD1 (5 bases). V was trimmed by 7 bases and J by 7 bases, leaving 14 bases between them. Looked up from germline, CDR1 is MNHEY and CDR2 is SVGAGI. The CDR3 covers 13 residues. The CDR3 sequence: CASTSSGGQPQHF. CDR3 nucleotides: TGTGCCAGCACTTCCTCCGGGGGGCAGCCCCAGCATTTT.

The chain recombines TRBV20-1 with TRBJ2-1; 16 bases match TRBD2. The CDR3 consists of 19 residues. Germline V gene data show CDR1 as DFQATT and CDR2 as SNEGSKA (reference sequence). Trimming at V came to 0 bases and at J to 2 bases, leaving 7 bases not matched to a gene. The CDR3 bases are TGCAGTGCTAGAGATTTGGGACTAGCGGGGGGGCCCCCCTACAATGAGCAGTTCTTC. This codes for CSARDLGLAGGPPYNEQFF.

The genes are TRBV30 and TRBJ2-3; D gene ambiguous. Looked up from germline, CDR1 is GTSNPN and CDR2 is SVGIG (reference sequence). Trimming left V 5 bases short and J 5 bases short, with 8 bases between. The CDR3 has 11 residues. CDR3 nucleotides: TGTGCCTGGGGTCATCTAGATACGCAGTATTTT. Its protein is CAWGHLDTQYF. The full variable domain, rest sourced from reference TRBV30 and TRBJ2-3, is SQTIHQWPATLVQPVGSPLSLECTVEGTSNPNLYWYRQAAGRGLQLLFYSVGIGQISSEVPQNLSASRPQDRQFILSSKKLLLSDSGFYLCAWGHLDTQYFGPGTRLTVL.

The chain uses TRBV6-5 and TRBJ1-2, with D perhaps TRBD1 (6 bases). Trimming stripped 0 bases from V and 4 bases from J, with 15 bases between. CDR3 size: 16 residues. Germline lookup yields CDR1 MNHEY and CDR2 SVGAGI. The CDR3 reads CASSYSIPGAGYGYTF. The CDR3 nucleotides read TGTGCCAGCAGTTACTCGATTCCGGGGGCCGGCTATGGCTACACCTTC.

The sample holds a few counts of this clonotype. This chain's CDR3 is CASSFAPTSPGGNGNQPQHF. The CDR3 DNA reads TGTGCCAGCAGTTTTGCCCCAACGTCCCCAGGGGGCAATGGCAATCAGCCCCAGCATTTT. V usage is TRBV28 and J usage is TRBJ1-5; TRBD1 aligns across 8 bases. Germline values: CDR1 MDHEN, CDR2 SYDVKM. V shed 3 bases and J 2 bases; nucleotides not matched to a gene: 18. The CDR3 consists of 20 residues.

The gene calls are TRBV27 and TRBJ2-1; D is unresolved. The closer fit of TRBJ2-7 to the DNA end suggests the J call may be wrong. The CDR3 covers 13 residues. Germline V gene lookup returns CDR1 MNHEY and CDR2 SMNVEV (reference sequence). CDR3 nucleotides: TGTGCCAGCAGTTCCTCGATGTACAATGAGCAGTACTTC. Encoded protein: CASSSSMYNEQYF.

The genes are TRBV5-1 and TRBJ2-1, with 7 bases aligning to TRBD1. Germline V gives CDR1 SGHRS, CDR2 YFSETQ. The CDR3 is made up of 15 amino acids. Losses at the gene ends were 6 bases for V and 9 bases for J; bases not matched to a gene: 15. CDR3 nucleotides: TGCGCCAGCACCCTACCTACAGGGGCGAAGGGTGAGCAGTTCTTC. Translated: CASTLPTGAKGEQFF.

The V and J genes are TRBV20-1 and TRBJ2-3; D not certain. CDR3 length: 12 residues. The V end was cut by 5 bases, the J end by 12 bases, with 18 bases between. The germline gives CDR1 DFQATT, CDR2 SNEGSKA (reference sequence). CDR3 protein: CSALPPPGPQYF. CDR3 nucleotide sequence: TGCAGTGCTCTCCCTCCTCCGGGTCCCCAGTATTTT.

The chain employs TRBV20-1 and TRBJ1-5; D is ambiguous. V shed 5 bases and J shed 7 bases, with 15 bases lying between them. Per germline, CDR1 DFQATT and CDR2 SNEGSKA (reference sequence). The CDR3 spans 13 residues. The CDR3 reads CSAPDELWQPQHF. CDR3 sequence (DNA): TGCAGTGCTCCGGACGAGCTTTGGCAGCCCCAGCATTTT.

This chain joins TRBV27 and TRBJ2-2; 7 bases match TRBD1. The CDR3 has 16 amino acids. With V trimmed by 4 bases and J by 0 bases, 5 bases remained unmatched. Germline V gene lookup returns CDR1 MNHEY and CDR2 SMNVEV (reference sequence). DNA for the CDR3: TGTGCCAGCAGTTCTCCCACAGGGGCGAACACCGGGGAGCTGTTTTTT. It encodes CASSSPTGANTGELFF.

This chain links TRBV7-2 with TRBJ1-2; D possibly corresponds to TRBD1 (6 bases). CDR3 length: 13 residues. CDR1 SGHTA and CDR2 FQGNSA come from the germline V gene. Trimming took 5 bases from V and 5 from J, leaving 12 bases between them. The chain's CDR3 is CASSAGQKYGYTF. CDR3 nucleotides: TGTGCCAGCAGCGCCGGACAGAAATATGGCTACACCTTC.

CDR3 region: CASSRPGTRNGNEQFF. In nucleotides, the CDR3 is TGTGCCAGCTCACGACCCGGGACTAGAAATGGGAATGAGCAGTTCTTC. This sequence joins TRBV18 and TRBJ2-1, with TRBD2 matching 8 bases. Germline V gene lookup returns CDR1 KGHSH and CDR2 LQKENI. With 4 bases clipped from V and 7 bases from J, the junction kept 12 bases outside the gene matches. The CDR3 contains 16 residues.

This clonotype was picked up a small number of times. The V and J genes are TRBV7-9 and TRBJ2-4; possible D gene TRBD1, 6 bases. The germline V gene has CDR1 SEHNR and CDR2 FQNEAQ (reference sequence). V lost 2 bases to trimming and J lost 7 bases, with 12 bases between them. The CDR3 consists of 14 residues. The CDR3, as DNA: TGTGCCAGCAGCTTATTGGGGGCAAGGAACATTCAGTACTTC. As protein: CASSLLGARNIQYF.

For the CDR3, the DNA is TGTGCCAGCAGAGAAGGCGGCACCTACAATGAGCAGTACTTC. Amino acids: CASREGGTYNEQYF. The chain links TRBV6-5 to TRBJ2-1; D remains ambiguous. The DNA end is a closer match to TRBJ2-7, so the J assignment may be wrong. This CDR3 contains 14 residues. The germline V gene encodes CDR1 MNHEY and CDR2 SVGAGI.

The rearrangement links TRBV29-1 to TRBJ1-1; TRBD1 matches at 7 bases. This CDR3 region has 12 residues. From germline, CDR1 is SQVTM and CDR2 ANQGSEA. Germline trimming cut 7 bases from V and 5 bases from J; bases unmatched to any gene: 7. The CDR3 region has the DNA TGCAGCGCCGTGACAGGGCTTACTGAAGCTTTCTTT. Translation: CSAVTGLTEAFF.

This clonotype was picked up a small number of times. This chain connects TRBV9 to TRBJ2-1; D may match TRBD1 or TRBD2 (5 bases each). This CDR3 comprises 13 residues. V lost 0 bases to trimming and J lost 12 bases, with 13 bases between them. Germline CDR1 and CDR2: SGDLS and YYNGEE. This chain's CDR3 is CASSVGWGAGQFF. The CDR3 nucleotides read TGTGCCAGCAGCGTAGGCTGGGGCGCGGGGCAGTTCTTC.

The genes are TRBV13 and TRBJ2-5; 12 positions match TRBD2. V trimming: 5 bases; J trimming: 11 bases; junction bases outside the gene matches: 12. This CDR3 region has 15 residues. Germline V gene lookup returns CDR1 PRHDT and CDR2 FYEKMQ (reference sequence). CDR3 sequence: CASSQASGGAYEQYF. CDR3 sequence (DNA): TGTGCCAGCAGCCAAGCTAGCGGGGGGGCCTATGAGCAGTACTTC.

J is TRBJ2-3 and V is TRBV29-1; a weak D match, TRBD2 (5 bases). CDR1 and CDR2 (germline): SQVTM, ANQGSEA. The CDR3 has 14 residues. The V end lost 4 bases, the J end lost 3 bases, and 14 bases lay between the germline ends. The CDR3 loop is CSVAGAEGTDTQYF. The DNA of the CDR3 is TGCAGCGTTGCGGGTGCCGAGGGAACAGATACGCAGTATTTT.

This chain joins TRBV4-1 and TRBJ2-5, with TRBD2 as a possible D gene (5 bases). The CDR3 length is 15 residues. Trimming took 1 base from V and 1 from J, leaving 10 bases between them. The V gene's germline CDR1 is MGHRA and CDR2 YSYEKL. DNA of the CDR3: TGCGCCAGCAGCCAAGGGCGGGCCCTCCAAGAGACCCAGTACTTC. Protein: CASSQGRALQETQYF.

This clonotype showed up just once. V and J are TRBV7-9 and TRBJ2-7; tentatively, D is TRBD1 or TRBD2 (5 bases each). The V end lost 5 bases, the J end lost 10 bases, and 27 bases lay between the germline ends. CDR1 SEHNR and CDR2 FQNEAQ come from the germline V gene (reference sequence). CDR3 size: 16 residues. CDR3 protein: CASSQPPGRPSGDQYF. For the CDR3, the DNA is TGTGCCAGCAGCCAGCCACCAGGACGCCCCTCCGGGGACCAGTACTTC.

This clonotype was counted a few times. V and J are TRBV27 and TRBJ1-2, with TRBD1 matching over 10 bases. The V and J ends lost 3 bases and 4 bases, in that order; junction bases with no gene match: 8. Germline-derived CDR1 and CDR2 are MNHEY and SMNVEV (reference sequence). The CDR3 totals 16 residues. In nucleotides, the CDR3 is TGTGCCAGCAGTTTGACAGGGGGCGGCATCATCTATGGCTACACCTTC. Encoded protein: CASSLTGGGIIYGYTF.

This clonotype was counted only a few times. A much larger clonotype is one base distant, so this may be a read error. J is TRBJ1-1 and V is TRBV6-6, with D uncertain. This CDR3 contains 12 residues. Trimming took 2 bases from V and 5 from J, leaving 6 bases between them. Per the germline V gene, CDR1 is MNHNY and CDR2 is SVGAGI (reference sequence). CDR3: CASSYVGTEAFF. The CDR3 bases are TGTGCCAGCAGTTACGTGGGTACTGAAGCTTTCTTT.